This paragraph covers one TCR beta chain sequence. The data derive from a study of regulatory T cells in long-lasting Graves disease. Study overall: The definition of persistent Graves' disease was over 5 years of antithyroid drugs with positive TSH receptor antibodies.

Documented time point: persistent/refractory GD, antithyroid drugs over 5 years with positive TRAb. PBMC-derived RNA was used for the TCR library. Diagnosis followed American Thyroid Association guidelines for Graves' disease. HTBI primers from iRepertoire and Arm-PCR of CDR3 regions yielded the TCR beta libraries. As handled by the study authors: Samples revealed approximately 60 TRBV and 14 TRBJ segments. TCRdb reanalysed the multiplex PCR reads using MiXCR and keeps one entry per CDR3 protein. None of the V and J calls come from the authors' own analysis; TCRdb made them. The sample shows some 430,000 distinct CDR3 sequences, 20% to 25% of them seen only once. The CDR3 contains 14 residues. The germline gives CDR1 GTSNPN, CDR2 SVGIG (reference sequence). The V gene end was trimmed by 3 bases and the J gene end by 2 bases; junction bases not matched to a gene: 6.

V gene TRBV30 combines with J gene TRBJ2-7; TRBD1 agrees at 8 bases. The input for sequencing was peripheral blood mononuclear cells (PBMCs), taken when the disease was refractory, from a patient treated with antithyroid drugs. The receptor's source is a female donor with Graves disease. The CDR3 DNA follows: TGTGCCTGGAGCATCGGGACAGGCGCCTACGAGCAGTACTTC. Protein sequence: CAWSIGTGAYEQYF.